A single sample gave rise to the 15 T cell receptor beta chains below, sequenced in a study of T cell responses to AZD1222 COVID-19 vaccine. Method: immunoSEQ multiplex PCR; TCRdb's copy keeps in-frame clones and lacks some. The data hold approximately 100,000 clones, with 90% observed a single time. The sequencing here drew on peripheral blood, taken on day 0 of AZD1222 vaccination. These receptors all stem from an adult in good health.

V gene TRBV28 combines with J gene TRBJ1-4; TRBD1 matches at 9 bases. J was trimmed by 7 bases and V by 5 bases; bases with no gene match: 11. Per the germline V gene, CDR1 is MDHEN and CDR2 is SYDVKM. The CDR3 has 16 amino acids. The CDR3 spells CASSPGQGPGGEKLFF. The CDR3 DNA sequence: TGTGCCAGCAGTCCGGGACAGGGCCCGGGCGGTGAAAAACTGTTTTTT.

This sequence joins TRBV6-5 and TRBJ1-5; tentative D call: TRBD1 (6 bases). The CDR3 length is 13 residues. V was pared by 8 bases and J by 8 bases, with 16 bases between. Germline loops: CDR1 MNHEY, CDR2 SVGAGI. CDR3 DNA sequence: TGTGCCAGCGGCCGTGGGGGGGACAAGCCCCAGCATTTT. This translates into CASGRGGDKPQHF.

This chain links TRBV4-3 with TRBJ2-2; TRBD1 is a possible D gene (6 bases). V lost 0 bases and J lost 6, with 11 bases in between. CDR1 and CDR2 (germline): LGHNA, YSLEER. CDR3 length: 15 amino acids. The CDR3 coding sequence is TGCGCCAGCAGCCAAGATCTCCAGGGGTCCGGGGAGCTGTTTTTT. It is translated as CASSQDLQGSGELFF.

V gene TRBV27 combines with J gene TRBJ2-1; D remains unclear. The germline CDR1 and CDR2 sequences are MNHEY and SMNVEV (reference sequence). The V end lost 5 bases, the J end lost 7 bases, and 9 bases lay between the germline ends. The CDR3 covers 12 residues. In DNA form, the CDR3 reads TGTGCCAGCAGTATCGTTGGGAATGAGCAGTTCTTC. Translation gives CASSIVGNEQFF.

This chain joins TRBV12-3 or TRBV12-4 and TRBJ1-3; D gene uncertain. Trimming removed 2 bases from V and 2 bases from J, with 1 base in between. The CDR3 has 12 residues. The CDR3 DNA sequence: TGTGCCAGCAGTTTAACTGGAAACACCATATATTTT. Translated, it gives CASSLTGNTIYF.

The J gene is TRBJ2-3, the V gene TRBV3-1 (or the pseudogene TRBV3-2); tentatively, D is TRBD1 or TRBD2 (5 bases each). Deletions cut 4 bases from V and 6 bases from J, with 11 bases between. CDR3 length equals 13 residues. Germline lookup yields CDR1 LGHDT and CDR2 YNNKEL (reference sequence). The CDR3 DNA follows: TGTGCCAGCAGCCCTGAGGGGTCGGATACGCAGTATTTT. Amino acids: CASSPEGSDTQYF.

The V and J genes are TRBV7-3 and TRBJ1-2; 8 nucleotides align to TRBD1. Looked up from germline, CDR1 is SGHTA and CDR2 is FQGTGA. With V trimmed by 6 bases and J by 11 bases, 8 bases remained unmatched. This CDR3 spans 12 amino acids. CDR3 nucleotides: TGTGCCAGCAGGTTTCGGACAGGGAGGTACACCTTC. Encoded protein: CASRFRTGRYTF.

The rearrangement links TRBV19 to TRBJ2-7; 13 bases agree with TRBD2. Germline values: CDR1 LNHDA, CDR2 SQIVND (reference sequence). Losses at the gene ends were 3 bases for V and 3 bases for J; bases not matched to a gene: 2. This CDR3 contains 15 residues. CDR3: CASSIRLAGGYEQYF. The CDR3 DNA is TGTGCCAGTAGTATTAGACTAGCGGGAGGCTACGAGCAGTACTTC. The full variable domain, with the rest looked up from reference TRBV19 and TRBJ2-7, is DGGITQSPKYLFRKEGQNVTLSCEQNLNHDAMYWYRQDPGQGLRLIYYSQIVNDFQKGDIAEGYSVSREKKESFPLTVTSAQKNPTAFYLCASSIRLAGGYEQYFGPGTRLTVT.

The chain recombines TRBV4-1 with TRBJ1-4; D unresolved. Germline V gives CDR1 MGHRA, CDR2 YSYEKL. The CDR3 covers 14 residues. V was cut by 1 base and J by 4 bases, with 7 bases left in between. CDR3 nucleotides: TGCGCCAGCAGCCAAGTCCGGGGTAATGAAAAACTGTTTTTT. Amino acid sequence: CASSQVRGNEKLFF.

The rearrangement joins TRBV28 to TRBJ1-2, with a possible D match to TRBD1 (5 bases). The CDR3 runs 12 residues. Trimming left V 4 bases short and J 8 bases short, with 11 bases between. The germline V gene encodes CDR1 MDHEN and CDR2 SYDVKM. CDR3 protein: CASSSQGRGYTF. CDR3 DNA sequence: TGTGCCAGCAGTTCCCAGGGACGGGGCTACACCTTC.

This sequence joins TRBV6-2 or TRBV6-3 and TRBJ2-7, with D perhaps being TRBD1 or TRBD2 (6 bases each). This CDR3 spans 17 amino acids. V was trimmed by 6 bases and J by 1 base, leaving 22 bases between them. Germline values: CDR1 MNHEY, CDR2 SVGEGT. DNA for the CDR3: TGTGCCAGCAGCTCCCACCTGGGGGGCCATGTTTCCTACGAGCAGTACTTC. Amino acids: CASSSHLGGHVSYEQYF.

CDR3 residues: CATSDLVEQFF. The CDR3 DNA reads as TGTGCCACCAGTGATTTGGTTGAGCAGTTCTTC. The V call is TRBV24-1, the J call TRBJ2-1; D remains unclear. The CDR3 runs to 11 residues. Germline lookup yields CDR1 KGHDR and CDR2 SFDVKD. The germline V and J ends were trimmed by 0 bases and 9 bases, with 2 bases remaining between them.

CDR3 sequence reads: CASSPGQGRNEKLFF. The CDR3 DNA is TGTGCCAGCAGTCCCGGACAGGGACGTAATGAAAAACTGTTTTTT. The chain couples TRBV11-1 to TRBJ1-4, with 8 bases fitting TRBD1. The germline V gene has CDR1 SGHAT and CDR2 FQDESV (reference sequence). The CDR3 loop spans 15 amino acids. V gave up 6 bases and J gave up 4 bases; unmatched junction bases: 7.

V usage is TRBV10-3 and J usage is TRBJ1-1, with 9 bases that match TRBD1. Germline CDR1 reads ENHRY; CDR2 reads SYGVKD. This CDR3 comprises 13 residues. The trim removed 6 bases at V and 2 bases at J, leaving 1 base unmatched. Here the CDR3 reads CAIRGQGNTEAFF. CDR3 bases: TGTGCCATCAGGGGACAGGGAAACACTGAAGCTTTCTTT.

The chain uses TRBV12-5 and TRBJ2-7; 8 bases line up with TRBD1. The CDR3 is 13 amino acids. V was clipped by 7 bases and J by 5 bases; unmatched bases: 7. The V gene's germline CDR1 is LGHNT and CDR2 FRNRAP. In DNA form, the CDR3 reads TGTGCTAGTGCTAGGACAGGGACGGACGAGCAGTACTTC. It yields the protein CASARTGTDEQYF. Looking up the rest from reference TRBV12-5 and TRBJ2-7 gives the full variable domain: DARVTQTPRHKVTEMGQEVTMRCQPILGHNTVFWYRQTMMQGLELLAYFRNRAPLDDSGMPKDRFSAEMPDATLATLKIQPSEPRDSAVYFCASARTGTDEQYFGPGTRLTVT.